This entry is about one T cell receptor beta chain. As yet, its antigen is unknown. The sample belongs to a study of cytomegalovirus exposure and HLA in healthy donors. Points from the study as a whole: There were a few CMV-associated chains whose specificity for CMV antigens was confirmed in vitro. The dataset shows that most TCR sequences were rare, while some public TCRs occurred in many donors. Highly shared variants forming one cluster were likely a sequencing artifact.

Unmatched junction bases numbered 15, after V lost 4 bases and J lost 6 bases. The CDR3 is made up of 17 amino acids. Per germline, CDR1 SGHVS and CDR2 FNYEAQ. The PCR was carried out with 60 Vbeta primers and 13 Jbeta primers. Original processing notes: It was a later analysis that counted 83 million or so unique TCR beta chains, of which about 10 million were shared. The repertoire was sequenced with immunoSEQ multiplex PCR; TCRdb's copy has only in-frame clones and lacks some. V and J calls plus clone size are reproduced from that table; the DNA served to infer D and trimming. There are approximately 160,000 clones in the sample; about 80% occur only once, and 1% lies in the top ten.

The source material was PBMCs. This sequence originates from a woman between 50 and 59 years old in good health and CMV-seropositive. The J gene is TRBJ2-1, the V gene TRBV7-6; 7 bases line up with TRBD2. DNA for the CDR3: TGTGCCAGCAGCTCAAGTGCGGCGGGGGTACCCCGCAATGAGCAGTTCTTC. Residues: CASSSSAAGVPRNEQFF.